This TCR beta chain derives from a study of cytomegalovirus exposure and HLA in healthy donors. PCR used 60 Vbeta primers and 13 Jbeta primers. Profiled with immunoSEQ multiplex PCR; TCRdb holds only in-frame clones, not every one. Found here are 200,000 to 250,000 clones; the top ten clones hold around 1.1%. Notes on this clone: Antigen specificity is unknown.

Study-wide points: Reports state that TCR beta sequences accurately predicted most subjects' HLA-A and HLA-B alleles. According to a later analysis, most TCR beta chains associated with CMV appeared HLA-restricted.

Regarding donors, all were healthy bone marrow donors. The source is a girl aged 2 to 9 in good health and CMV-seropositive. The sample taken for sequencing was PBMCs.

CDR3 bases: TGTGCCAGCAGCTTAGGGAGTCGTCAGCCCCAGCATTTT. It specifies CASSLGSRQPQHF. The gene calls are TRBV7-9 and TRBJ1-5; D uncertain. V was cut by 1 base and J by 6 bases, with 7 bases left in between. CDR1 is SEHNR and CDR2 is FQNEAQ in the germline V gene (reference sequence). The CDR3 has 13 amino acids.